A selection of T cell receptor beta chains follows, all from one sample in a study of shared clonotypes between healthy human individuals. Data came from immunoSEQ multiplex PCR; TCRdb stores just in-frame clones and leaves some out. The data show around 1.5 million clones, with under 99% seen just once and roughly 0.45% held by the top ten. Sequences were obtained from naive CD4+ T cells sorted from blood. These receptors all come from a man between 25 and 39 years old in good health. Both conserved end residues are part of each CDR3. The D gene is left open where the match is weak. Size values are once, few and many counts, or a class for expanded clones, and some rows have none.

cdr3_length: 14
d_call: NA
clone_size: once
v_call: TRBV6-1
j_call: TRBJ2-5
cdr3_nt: TGTGCCAGCAGGAGGAAGGGGGGCCAAGAGACCCAGTACTTC
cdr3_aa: CASRRKGGQETQYF

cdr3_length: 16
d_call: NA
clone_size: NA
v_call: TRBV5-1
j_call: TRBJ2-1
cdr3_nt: TGCGCCAGCAGCTGGGAACCGGGACGAGTCTACAATGAGCAGTTCTTC
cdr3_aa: CASSWEPGRVYNEQFF

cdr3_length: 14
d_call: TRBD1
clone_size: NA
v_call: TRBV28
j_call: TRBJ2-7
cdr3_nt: TGTGCCAGCAGTTTCAGTGACAGGGTCTACGAGCAGTACTTC
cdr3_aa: CASSFSDRVYEQYF

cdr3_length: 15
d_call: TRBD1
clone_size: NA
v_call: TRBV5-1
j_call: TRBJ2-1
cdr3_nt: TGCGCCAGCAGCCCGGGACAGGGGTCCTACAATGAGCAGTTCTTC
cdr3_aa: CASSPGQGSYNEQFF

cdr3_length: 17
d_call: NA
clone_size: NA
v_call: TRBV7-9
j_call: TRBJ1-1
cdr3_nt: TGTGCCAGCAGCAGCAAAGGAGGGAGCGCCCGTAACACTGAAGCTTTCTTT
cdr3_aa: CASSSKGGSARNTEAFF

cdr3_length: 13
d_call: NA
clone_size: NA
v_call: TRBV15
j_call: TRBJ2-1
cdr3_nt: TGTGCCACCAGCAGGAGGACGAGGGATGAGCAGTTCTTC
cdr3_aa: CATSRRTRDEQFF

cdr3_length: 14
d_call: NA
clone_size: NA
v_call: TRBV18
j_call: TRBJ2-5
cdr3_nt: TGTGCCAGCTCACCCCAGACAGGTCCGGAGACCCAGTACTTC
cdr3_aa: CASSPQTGPETQYF

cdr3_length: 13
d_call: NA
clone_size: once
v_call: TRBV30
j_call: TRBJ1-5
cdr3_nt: TGTGCCTGGAGTTCGGGCCTCGATCAGCCCCAGCATTTT
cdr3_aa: CAWSSGLDQPQHF

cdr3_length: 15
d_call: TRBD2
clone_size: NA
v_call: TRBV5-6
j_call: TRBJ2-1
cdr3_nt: TGTGCCAGCAGCTTGGCGGGACTAGCGGAGAATGAGCAGTTCTTC
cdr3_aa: CASSLAGLAENEQFF

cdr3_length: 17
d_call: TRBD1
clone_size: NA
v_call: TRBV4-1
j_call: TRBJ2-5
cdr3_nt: TGCGCCAGCAGCCAAGCCGGGACAGGGGGCCGGCAAGAGACCCAGTACTTC
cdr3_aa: CASSQAGTGGRQETQYF

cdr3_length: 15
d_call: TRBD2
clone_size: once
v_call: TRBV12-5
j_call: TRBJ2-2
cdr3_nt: TGTGCTAGTGGTTTGACTAGCGCGAACACCGGGGAGCTGTTTTTT
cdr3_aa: CASGLTSANTGELFF

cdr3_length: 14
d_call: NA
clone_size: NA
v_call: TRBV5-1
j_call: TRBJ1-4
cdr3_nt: TGCGCCAGCAGGGCTCACAGGGAACAGGAAAAACTGTTTTTT
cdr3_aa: CASRAHREQEKLFF

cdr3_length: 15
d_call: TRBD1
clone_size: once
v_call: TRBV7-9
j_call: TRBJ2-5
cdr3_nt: TGTGCCAGCAGCTGGACGGGACAGTACCAAGAGACCCAGTACTTC
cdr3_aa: CASSWTGQYQETQYF

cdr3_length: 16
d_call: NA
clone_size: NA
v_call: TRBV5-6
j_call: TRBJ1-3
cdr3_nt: TGTGCCAGCAGCCCGACGGACCGAAACTCTGGAAACACCATATATTTT
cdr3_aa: CASSPTDRNSGNTIYF

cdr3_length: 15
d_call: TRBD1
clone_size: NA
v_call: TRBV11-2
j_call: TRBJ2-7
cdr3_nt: TGTGCCAGCAGCTTATTAAGACAGGGTCACCACGAGCAGTACTTC
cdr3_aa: CASSLLRQGHHEQYF

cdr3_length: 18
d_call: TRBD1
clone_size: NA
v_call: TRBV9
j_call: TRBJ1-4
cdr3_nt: TGTGCCAGCAGCCCCCGCCCCGGGACAGCCCCATTTAATGAAAAACTGTTTTTT
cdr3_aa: CASSPRPGTAPFNEKLFF

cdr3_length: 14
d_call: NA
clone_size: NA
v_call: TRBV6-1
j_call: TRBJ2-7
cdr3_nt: TGTGCCAGCAGTGAATTCCATGCGGGCGGCGAGCAGTACTTC
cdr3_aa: CASSEFHAGGEQYF

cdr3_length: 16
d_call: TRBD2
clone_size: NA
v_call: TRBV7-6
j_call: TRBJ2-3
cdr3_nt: TGTGCCAGCAGCTTAGGAGTGACTAGCGCCCGTGATACGCAGTATTTT
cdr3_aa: CASSLGVTSARDTQYF

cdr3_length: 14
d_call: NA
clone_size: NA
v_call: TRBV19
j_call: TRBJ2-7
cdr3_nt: TGTGCCAGTAGTATCAGCGGACCACTCTACGAGCAGTACTTC
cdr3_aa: CASSISGPLYEQYF

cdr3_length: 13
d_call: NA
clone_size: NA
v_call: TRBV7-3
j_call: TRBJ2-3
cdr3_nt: TGTGCCAGCAGCTTGCAGAGCACAGATACGCAGTATTTT
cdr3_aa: CASSLQSTDTQYF

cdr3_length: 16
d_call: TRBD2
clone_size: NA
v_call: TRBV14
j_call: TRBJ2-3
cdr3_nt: TGTGCCAGCAGCCCATCGGGGGGGAGTTGGACAGATACGCAGTATTTT
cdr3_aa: CASSPSGGSWTDTQYF

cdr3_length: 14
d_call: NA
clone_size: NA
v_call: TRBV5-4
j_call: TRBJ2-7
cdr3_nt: TGTGCCAGCAGCTTGGAGCCCAATGCGTACGAGCAGTACTTC
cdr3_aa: CASSLEPNAYEQYF

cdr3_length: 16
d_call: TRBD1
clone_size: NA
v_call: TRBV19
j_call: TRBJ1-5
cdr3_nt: TGTGCCAGTAGTAGCGGGCAGGGGGCGAATCCTCAGCCCCAGCATTTT
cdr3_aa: CASSSGQGANPQPQHF

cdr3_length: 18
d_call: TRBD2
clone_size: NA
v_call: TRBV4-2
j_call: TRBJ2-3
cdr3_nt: TGTGCCAGCAGCCAAGATCGAGGGCGGGAGTGGAGCACAGATACGCAGTATTTT
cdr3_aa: CASSQDRGREWSTDTQYF

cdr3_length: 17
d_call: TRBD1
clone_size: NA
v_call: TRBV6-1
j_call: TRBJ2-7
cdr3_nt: TGTGCCAGCAGTGAAAGGTGGGACAGGGGGCGCTTCCACGAGCAGTACTTC
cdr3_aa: CASSERWDRGRFHEQYF

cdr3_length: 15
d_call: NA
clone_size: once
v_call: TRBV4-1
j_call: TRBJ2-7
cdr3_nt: TGCGCCAGCAGCCTTAACCATGCGGCCCAGGGCGAGCAGTACTTC
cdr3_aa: CASSLNHAAQGEQYF

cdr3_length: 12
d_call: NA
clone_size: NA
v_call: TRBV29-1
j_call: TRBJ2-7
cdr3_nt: TGCAGCGTTGATGTGGGTTTCGGTGAGCAGTACTTC
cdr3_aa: CSVDVGFGEQYF

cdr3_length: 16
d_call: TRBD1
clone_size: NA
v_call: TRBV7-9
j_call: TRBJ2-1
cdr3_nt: TGTGCCAGCAGCTTACCTCGGGACAGGGGATACAATGAGCAGTTCTTC
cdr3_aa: CASSLPRDRGYNEQFF

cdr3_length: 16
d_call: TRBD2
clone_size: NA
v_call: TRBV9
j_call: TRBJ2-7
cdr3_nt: TGTGCCAGCAGCGAAGGGCTAGCGGGTTCCTCCTACGAGCAGTACTTC
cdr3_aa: CASSEGLAGSSYEQYF

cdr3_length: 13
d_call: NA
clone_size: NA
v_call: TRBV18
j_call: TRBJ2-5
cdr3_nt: TGTGCCAGCTCCCGCGGGACAGAAGAGACCCAGTACTTC
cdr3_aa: CASSRGTEETQYF

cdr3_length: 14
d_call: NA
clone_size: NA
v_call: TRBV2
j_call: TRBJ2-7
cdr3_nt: TGTGCCAGCAGTGATCGGGGGGCTCGATACGAGCAGTACTTC
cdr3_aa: CASSDRGARYEQYF

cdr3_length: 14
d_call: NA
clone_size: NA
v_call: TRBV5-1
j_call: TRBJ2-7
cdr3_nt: TGCGCCAGCAGCTGGCAGGGCCCTTCATACGAGCAGTACTTC
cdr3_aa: CASSWQGPSYEQYF

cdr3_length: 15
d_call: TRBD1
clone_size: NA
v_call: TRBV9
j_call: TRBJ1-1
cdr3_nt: TGTGCCAGCAGCGTAGGGACAGGGTCGAACACTGAAGCTTTCTTT
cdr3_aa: CASSVGTGSNTEAFF

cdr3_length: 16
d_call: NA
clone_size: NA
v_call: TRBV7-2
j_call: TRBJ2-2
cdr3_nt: TGTGCCAGCAGCTTAGTTGGGACACCTAACACCGGGGAGCTGTTTTTT
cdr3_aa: CASSLVGTPNTGELFF

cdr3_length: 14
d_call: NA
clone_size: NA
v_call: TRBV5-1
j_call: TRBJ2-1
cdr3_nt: TGCGCCAGCAGCCTCGGTGAGCAGGAGAATGAGCAGTTCTTC
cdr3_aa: CASSLGEQENEQFF

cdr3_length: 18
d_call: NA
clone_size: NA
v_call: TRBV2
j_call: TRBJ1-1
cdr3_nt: TGTGCCAGCAGTGTCATGGGCGGGGGCGCAAACTCGGGAAGAGAAGCTTTCTTT
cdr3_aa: CASSVMGGGANSGREAFF

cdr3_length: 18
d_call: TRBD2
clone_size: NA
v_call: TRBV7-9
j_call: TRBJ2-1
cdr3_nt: TGTGCCAGCAGCTTAGGGAGGCTAGCGGGAGTCCGCCACAATGAGCAGTTCTTC
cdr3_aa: CASSLGRLAGVRHNEQFF

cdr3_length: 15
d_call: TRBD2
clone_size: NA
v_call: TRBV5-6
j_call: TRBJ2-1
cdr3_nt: TGTGCCAGCAGTCCACGCGGGAGTTCCTACAATGAGCAGTTCTTC
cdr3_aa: CASSPRGSSYNEQFF

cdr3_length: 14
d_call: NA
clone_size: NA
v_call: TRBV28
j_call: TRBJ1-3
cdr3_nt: TGTGCCAGCAGTCCTCCAGAGTTCGGAAACACCATATATTTT
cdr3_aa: CASSPPEFGNTIYF

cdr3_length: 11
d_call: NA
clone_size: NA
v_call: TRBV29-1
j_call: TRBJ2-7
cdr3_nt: TGCAGCGTTTCAGGGCCCTACGAGCAGTACTTC
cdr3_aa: CSVSGPYEQYF

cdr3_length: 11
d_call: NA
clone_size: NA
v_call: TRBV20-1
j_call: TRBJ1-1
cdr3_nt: TGCAGTGCTAGTAAGGGGACTGAAGCTTTCTTT
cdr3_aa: CSASKGTEAFF

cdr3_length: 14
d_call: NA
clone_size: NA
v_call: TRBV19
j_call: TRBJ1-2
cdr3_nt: TGTGCCAGTGCGAGGGGCGATTCTAACTATGGCTACACCTTC
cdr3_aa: CASARGDSNYGYTF

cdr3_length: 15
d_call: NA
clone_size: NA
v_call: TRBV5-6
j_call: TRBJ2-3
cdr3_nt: TGTGCCAGCAGCTTGCTTGGCAGTAGCACAGATACGCAGTATTTT
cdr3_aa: CASSLLGSSTDTQYF

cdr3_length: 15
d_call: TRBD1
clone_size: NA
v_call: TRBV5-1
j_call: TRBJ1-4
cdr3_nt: TGCGCCAGCAGCTTGAGTGCGGACAGGGTCGAAAAACTGTTTTTT
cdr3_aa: CASSLSADRVEKLFF

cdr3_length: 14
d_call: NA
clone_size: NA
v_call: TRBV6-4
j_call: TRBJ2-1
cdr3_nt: TGTGCCCGCCTGTCCGCGAGCTCCTACAATGAGCAGTTCTTC
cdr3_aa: CARLSASSYNEQFF

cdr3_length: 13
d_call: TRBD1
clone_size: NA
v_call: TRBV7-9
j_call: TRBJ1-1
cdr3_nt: TGTGCCAGCGCTAGGGACAGGGACCTTGAAGCTTTCTTT
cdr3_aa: CASARDRDLEAFF

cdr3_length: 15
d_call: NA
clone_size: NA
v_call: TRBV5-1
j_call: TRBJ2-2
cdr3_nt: TGCGCCAGCAGCTTCGATAGGGTAGGGGTCGGGGAGCTGTTTTTT
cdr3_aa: CASSFDRVGVGELFF

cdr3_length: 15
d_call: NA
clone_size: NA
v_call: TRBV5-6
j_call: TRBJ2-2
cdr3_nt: TGTGCCAGCAGCTTGACGAATACGAACACCGGGGAGCTGTTTTTT
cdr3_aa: CASSLTNTNTGELFF

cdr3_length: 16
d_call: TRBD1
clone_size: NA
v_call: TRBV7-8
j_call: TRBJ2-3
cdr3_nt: TGTGCCAGCAGCTTAGGACAGGGGGTTGGGACAGATACGCAGTATTTT
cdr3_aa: CASSLGQGVGTDTQYF

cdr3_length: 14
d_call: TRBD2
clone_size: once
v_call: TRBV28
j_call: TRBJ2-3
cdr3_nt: TGTGCCAGCAGTTTAGGGACTAGCGCAGATACGCAGTATTTT
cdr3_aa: CASSLGTSADTQYF

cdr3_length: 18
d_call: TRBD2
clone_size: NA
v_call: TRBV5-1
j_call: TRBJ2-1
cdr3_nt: TGCGCCAGCAGCTTAGGGCTAGCGGGAGACAGCTCCTACAATGAGCAGTTCTTC
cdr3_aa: CASSLGLAGDSSYNEQFF

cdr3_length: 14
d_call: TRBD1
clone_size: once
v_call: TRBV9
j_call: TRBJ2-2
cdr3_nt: TGTGCCAGCCGGACAGGGGGTAACACCGGGGAGCTGTTTTTT
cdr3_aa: CASRTGGNTGELFF

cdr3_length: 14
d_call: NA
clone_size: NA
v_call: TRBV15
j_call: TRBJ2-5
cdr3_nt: TGTGCCACCAGCAGAGATCAAGCCCAAGAGACCCAGTACTTC
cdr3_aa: CATSRDQAQETQYF

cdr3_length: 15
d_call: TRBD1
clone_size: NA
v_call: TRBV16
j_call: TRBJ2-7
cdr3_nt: TGTGCCAGCAGCCAATCGGGACAGGGGATCGACGAGCAGTACTTC
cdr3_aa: CASSQSGQGIDEQYF